This paragraph covers one T cell receptor (beta chain) sequence. Its antigen is unknown. Adult donors, all healthy and HIV-negative, had no recent acute infections or vaccinations. V lost 10 bases to trimming and J lost 0 bases, with 16 bases between them. The CDR3 covers 14 residues. Germline V gives CDR1 MNHNY, CDR2 SVGAGI (reference sequence). These data belong to a study of shared clonotypes between healthy human individuals. Whole-study results and caveats: Measured sharing among donors was expected to vary with sequencing depth.

Assay used: immunoSEQ multiplex PCR; TCRdb lists only in-frame clones, some missing. The sample contains over 1.4 million clones, roughly 96% of which appear only once. The sample was naive CD4+ T cells sorted from blood. Subset here: CD45RA+ positively selected. This clonotype was obtained from a man aged 25-40 years in good health. The V and J genes are TRBV6-6 and TRBJ2-7; possible D gene TRBD1, 6 bases. CDR3 coding DNA: TGTGCCATCCGACAGGTACCAAGCTCCTACGAGCAGTACTTC. Protein: CAIRQVPSSYEQYF.